The source of this TCR beta chain is a study of blood T cell repertoires in COVID-19. With 6 bases clipped from V and 1 base from J, the junction kept 8 bases outside the gene matches. Germline CDR1 and CDR2: LGHDT and YNNKEL (reference sequence). This CDR3 comprises 15 residues. The protocol was immunoSEQ multiplex PCR, while the TCRdb copy is restricted to in-frame clones and leaves out a portion. Of 30,000 to 35,000 clones listed, 87% were seen once; the top ten hold roughly 13%. Material for sequencing was peripheral blood. This rearrangement joins TRBV3-1 (or the pseudogene TRBV3-2) to TRBJ1-1, with TRBD1 matching 7 bases. The receptor was derived from a man between 60 and 70 years old with active COVID-19. The CDR3 DNA follows: TGTGCCAGCAGAAATATGGGGACAGAGAACACTGAAGCTTTCTTT. This sequence encodes CASRNMGTENTEAFF.